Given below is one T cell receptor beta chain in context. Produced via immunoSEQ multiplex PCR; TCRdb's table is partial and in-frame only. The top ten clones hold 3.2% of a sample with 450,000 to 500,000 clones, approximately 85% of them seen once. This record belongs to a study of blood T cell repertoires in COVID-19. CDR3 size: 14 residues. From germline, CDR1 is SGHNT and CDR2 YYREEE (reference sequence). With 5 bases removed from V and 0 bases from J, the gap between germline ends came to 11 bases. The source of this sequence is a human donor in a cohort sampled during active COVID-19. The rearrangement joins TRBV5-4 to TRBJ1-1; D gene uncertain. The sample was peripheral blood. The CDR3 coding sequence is TGTGCCAGCAGTCCGTCGGGGATGAACACTGAAGCTTTCTTT. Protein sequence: CASSPSGMNTEAFF. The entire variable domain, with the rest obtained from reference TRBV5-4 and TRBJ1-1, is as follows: ETGVTQSPTHLIKTRGQQVTLRCSSQSGHNTVSWYQQALGQGPQFIFQYYREEENGRGNFPPRFSGLQFPNYSSELNVNALELDDSALYLCASSPSGMNTEAFFGQGTRLTVV.